This TCR beta chain was identified in a study of T cell responses to AZD1222 COVID-19 vaccine. Study findings and constraints: All repertoire sampling was performed exclusively after the peak T cell response. Spike regions recognized by vaccine-associated CD4 TCRs spanned the protein, led by 160-218 and 743-854. Nearly half of spike-specific TCRs reportedly target unmutated variant regions.

About this clone: The antigen remains unidentified.

Germline lookup yields CDR1 SGHNT and CDR2 YYREEE (reference sequence). The CDR3 covers 14 residues. Trimming removed 8 bases from V and 4 bases from J; junction bases left unmatched: 10. The method was immunoSEQ multiplex PCR; TCRdb's version includes in-frame clones alone and lacks a portion of them. The sample holds some 160,000 clones, 91% seen once. J is TRBJ2-5 and V is TRBV5-4, with 8 bases identical to TRBD2. The sample in question was peripheral blood, obtained on day 0 of AZD1222 vaccination. This TCR derives from an adult in good health. Written as DNA, the CDR3 is TGTGCCAGGTTACTAGCGGAGATGGGAGAGACCCAGTACTTC. Its translation is CARLLAEMGETQYF. The full variable domain, in which reference TRBV5-4 and TRBJ2-5 provide the parts outside the CDR3, is ETGVTQSPTHLIKTRGQQVTLRCSSQSGHNTVSWYQQALGQGPQFIFQYYREEENGRGNFPPRFSGLQFPNYSSELNVNALELDDSALYLCARLLAEMGETQYFGPGTRLLVL.